The entry below gives a single T cell receptor (beta chain) sequence along with its context. Its antigen is as yet unknown. The data were obtained in a study of T cell responses to AZD1222 COVID-19 vaccine. Study-wide results and limits: Samples come after the peak T cell response, not at day 14.

Germline V gene sequence: CDR1 MNHEY, CDR2 SVGAGI. Trimming left V 6 bases short and J 5 bases short, with 10 bases between. This CDR3 spans 12 amino acids. The assay was immunoSEQ multiplex PCR, and TCRdb's table has in-frame clones only and misses some. The sample records more than 80,000 clones, about nine tenths being singletons. This chain connects TRBV6-5 to TRBJ2-5, with D perhaps TRBD1 (6 bases). The specimen was peripheral blood, collected on day 0 of AZD1222 vaccination. The receptor comes from an adult in good health. CDR3 in DNA: TGTGCCAGCAGGCAGGGGTTTGAGACCCAGTACTTC. It translates to CASRQGFETQYF.